A selection of T cell receptor beta chains follows, all from one sample in a study of T cell responses to AZD1222 COVID-19 vaccine. Repertoires were generated with immunoSEQ multiplex PCR, while TCRdb's copy carries only in-frame clones and drops some. The sample consists of about 63,000 clones, around four fifths of them appearing once. This specimen was peripheral blood, taken 28 days after the second AZD1222 dose. These TCRs come from an adult who received the AZD1222 COVID-19 vaccine. The CDR3 runs from the conserved cysteine through the conserved F or W. D genes are given only for firm matches. Rows give clone size only sometimes, using once, few, many, or a class for an expanded clone.

J gene	CDR3 length	clone size	D gene	V gene	CDR3 DNA	CDR3 protein
TRBJ1-2	14	-	TRBD1	TRBV27	TGTGCCAGCAGTTCCTCGACAGGGAACTATGGCTACACCTTC	CASSSSTGNYGYTF
TRBJ1-2	15	-	TRBD1	TRBV11-2	TGTGCCAGCAGCTCAATACAGGGGCCTTACTATGGCTACACCTTC	CASSSIQGPYYGYTF
TRBJ2-7	15	-	TRBD2	TRBV2	TGTGCCAGCAGCGTTGTCGAGGGGACTACCTACGAGCAGTACTTC	CASSVVEGTTYEQYF
TRBJ2-5	16	-	-	TRBV11-2	TGTGCCAGCAGCTCCCTCGGGGGTGGGGGGCAAGAGACCCAGTACTTC	CASSSLGGGGQETQYF
TRBJ2-1	16	-	-	TRBV28	TGTGCCAGCAGTCCCCCCAACTTCGGGGCAAAAAATGAGCAGTTCTTC	CASSPPNFGAKNEQFF
TRBJ1-5	11	-	-	TRBV28	TGTGCCAGCAGTTTCGGGGGGATACAGCATTTT	CASSFGGIQHF
TRBJ2-3	13	-	-	TRBV10-2	TGCGCCAGCAGTGAAACAGTGGGTTCGACGCAGTATTTT	CASSETVGSTQYF
TRBJ2-7	14	-	TRBD2	TRBV3-1/TRBV3-2	TGTGCCAGCAGCCAAGATCGGTATAGCGGGGAGCAGTACTTC	CASSQDRYSGEQYF
TRBJ2-3	13	-	-	TRBV6-2/TRBV6-3	TGTGCCAGCAGCGTTGCCCTCGCAGATACGCAGTATTTT	CASSVALADTQYF
TRBJ1-6	15	-	TRBD1	TRBV6-5	TGTGCCAGCAGTCCAACAGGGGTGCGAAATTCACCCCTCCACTTT	CASSPTGVRNSPLHF
TRBJ2-7	16	-	TRBD1	TRBV4-1	TGCGCCAGCTGGCCCCTCGACAGGGTGGGGACCTACGAGCAGTACTTC	CASWPLDRVGTYEQYF
TRBJ1-1	14	-	-	TRBV7-2	TGTGCCAGCAGCCTAAGAAGGGGATTGGCTGAAGCTTTCTTT	CASSLRRGLAEAFF
TRBJ1-4	17	-	-	TRBV19	TGTGCCAGTAGTATGCGGAGGGGGGGCGTCCCTAATGAAAAACTGTTTTTT	CASSMRRGGVPNEKLFF
TRBJ1-3	15	-	-	TRBV18	TGTGCCAGCTCACTTGGGTTTTTCTCTGGAAACACCATATATTTT	CASSLGFFSGNTIYF
TRBJ2-1	14	-	TRBD1	TRBV13	TGTGCCAGCACCCTAACCCAGGGGGTCGATGAGCAGTTCTTC	CASTLTQGVDEQFF
TRBJ1-2	15	-	TRBD1	TRBV24-1	TGTGCCACCAGTGACTCGGACAGGGGGATCTATGGCTACACCTTC	CATSDSDRGIYGYTF
TRBJ1-1	14	few	-	TRBV7-2	TGTGCCAGCAGCTTAAATCTAGGGGCCACTGAAGCTTTCTTT	CASSLNLGATEAFF
TRBJ2-1	13	-	-	TRBV5-1	TGCGCCAGCAGCTTGGCCCCGGACAGTAAGCAGTTCTTC	CASSLAPDSKQFF
TRBJ2-7	15	-	-	TRBV18	TGTGCCAGCTCCCGAGCTCAATTTGGCACCTACGAGCAGTACTTC	CASSRAQFGTYEQYF
TRBJ1-5	17	-	TRBD1	TRBV3-1/TRBV3-2	TGTGCCAGCAGCCAATTTACACAGGGGGCTGGCAATCAGCCCCAGCATTTT	CASSQFTQGAGNQPQHF
TRBJ2-3	16	-	TRBD2	TRBV5-1	TGCGCCAGCAGCTCAGTAGCGGGGGCTAGCACAGATACGCAGTATTTT	CASSSVAGASTDTQYF